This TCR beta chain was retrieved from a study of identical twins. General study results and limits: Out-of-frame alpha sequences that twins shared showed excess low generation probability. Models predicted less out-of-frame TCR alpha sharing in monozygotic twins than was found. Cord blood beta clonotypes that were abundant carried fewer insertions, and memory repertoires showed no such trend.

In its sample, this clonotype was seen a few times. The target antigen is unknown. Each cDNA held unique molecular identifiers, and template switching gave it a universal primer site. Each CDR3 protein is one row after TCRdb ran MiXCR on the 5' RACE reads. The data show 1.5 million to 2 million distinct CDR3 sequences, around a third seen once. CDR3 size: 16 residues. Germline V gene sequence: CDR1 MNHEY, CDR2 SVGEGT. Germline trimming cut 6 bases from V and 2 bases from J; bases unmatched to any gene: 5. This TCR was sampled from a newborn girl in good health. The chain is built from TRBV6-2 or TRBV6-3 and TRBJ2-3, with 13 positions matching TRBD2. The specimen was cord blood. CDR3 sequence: CASRLAGGRSTDTQYF. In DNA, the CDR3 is TGTGCCAGCAGACTAGCGGGGGGGCGATCCACAGATACGCAGTATTTT.